The 31 T cell receptor beta chains given below trace back to one sample, sequenced in a study of a mutant IDH1 vaccine in newly diagnosed glioma. Data came from immunoSEQ multiplex PCR; TCRdb stores just in-frame clones and leaves some out. The sample consists of tens of thousands of clones, about 80% of them appearing once. Time point specified: baseline, week 1 (first vaccination visit). Specified treatment: pre-vaccination baseline after standard-of-care therapy. Sequenced here: peripheral blood mononuclear cells (PBMCs), sampled from a glioma patient treated with radiotherapy, temozolomide or both. These receptors all come from a man aged 45 to 65 with glioma. Some clones in this sample may be carry-over from other donors' samples.

The J gene is TRBJ1-1, the V gene TRBV6-6; the D gene is possibly TRBD1 (5 bases). Per the germline V gene, CDR1 is MNHNY and CDR2 is SVGAGI (reference sequence). The CDR3 length is 12 residues. V was clipped by 7 bases and J by 7 bases, with 13 bases between them. CDR3 nucleotides: TGTGCCAGCAAAGACTGGGACTATGAAGCTTTCTTT. Protein: CASKDWDYEAFF.

The chain uses TRBV7-2 and TRBJ2-7; TRBD2 aligns across 9 bases. The CDR3 sequence is 14 residues long. The germline gives CDR1 SGHTA, CDR2 FQGNSA. V shed 5 bases, J shed 6 bases, and the junction held 8 bases outside the gene matches. This CDR3 is CASSLERGAGEQYF. CDR3 DNA: TGTGCCAGCAGCCTCGAGCGGGGGGCGGGCGAGCAGTACTTC.

This clone was counted a few times. The chain has TRBV5-5 and TRBJ1-1, with D maybe TRBD1 (6 bases). V dropped 5 bases and J dropped 1 base, with 12 bases sitting between them. Germline V lookup: CDR1 SGHKS, CDR2 YYEKEE (reference sequence). The length of the CDR3 is 14 residues. The CDR3 DNA sequence: TGTGCCAGCAGGCGACAGGAGTGGAACACTGAAGCTTTCTTT. The encoded protein is CASRRQEWNTEAFF.

This rearrangement joins TRBV28 to TRBJ1-3; D ambiguous. Trimming removed 2 bases at V and 3 bases at J, with 11 bases between. Germline V CDR1 and CDR2: MDHEN, SYDVKM. CDR3 length: 15 amino acids. DNA of the CDR3: TGTGCCAGCAGTTTAGCCGGGCGAAGTGGAAACACCATATATTTT. This gives the protein CASSLAGRSGNTIYF.

The V and J genes are TRBV6-1 and TRBJ1-2; D is ambiguous. CDR1 and CDR2 (germline): MNHNS, SASEGT. Trimming cost V 3 bases and J 5 bases, with 7 bases left between them. This CDR3 is 12 amino acids long. Here the CDR3 reads CASSEMGYGYTF. Written as DNA, the CDR3 is TGTGCCAGCAGTGAGATGGGGTATGGCTACACCTTC.

The genes are TRBV30 and TRBJ1-5; D is unresolved. Trimming took 3 bases from V and 4 from J, leaving 10 bases between them. The CDR3 is 13 residues long. Germline V gives CDR1 GTSNPN, CDR2 SVGIG (reference sequence). In DNA form, the CDR3 reads TGTGCCTGGAGCTTAGGGAGAAATCAGCCCCAGCATTTT. It codes for CAWSLGRNQPQHF.

The chain links TRBV4-1 to TRBJ2-5; TRBD1 matches 7 bases. This CDR3 contains 14 residues. CDR1 is MGHRA, CDR2 YSYEKL, per germline. With 0 bases clipped from V and 6 bases from J, the junction kept 4 bases outside the gene matches. The CDR3: CASSQERQGKTQYF. CDR3 bases: TGCGCCAGCAGCCAAGAGAGACAGGGAAAGACCCAGTACTTC.

This clone appeared once. This chain joins TRBV5-1 and TRBJ2-7; D might be TRBD2 (6 bases). The V end was cut by 0 bases, the J end by 6 bases, with 13 bases between. Per the germline V gene, CDR1 is SGHRS and CDR2 is YFSETQ. This CDR3 comprises 14 residues. In nucleotides, the CDR3 is TGCGCCAGCAGCTTGGAGAGGGGAGGCAGCGAGCAGTACTTC. It yields the protein CASSLERGGSEQYF. The variable domain in full, with the rest retrieved from reference TRBV5-1 and TRBJ2-7, is KAGVTQTPRYLIKTRGQQVTLSCSPISGHRSVSWYQQTPGQGLQFLFEYFSETQRNKGNFPGRFSGRQFSNSRSEMNVSTLELGDSALYLCASSLERGGSEQYFGPGTRLTVT.

The sample holds a few counts of this clone. The chain combines TRBV4-1 with TRBJ2-7; TRBD1 aligns across 7 bases. V was pared by 5 bases and J by 1 base, with 8 bases of the junction left unmatched. From germline, CDR1 is MGHRA and CDR2 YSYEKL. The CDR3 has 15 amino acids. In nucleotides, the CDR3 is TGCGCCAGCAGCTTACGGGACAGCCCTTCCTACGAGCAGTACTTC. This translates into CASSLRDSPSYEQYF.

This CDR3 is CASSQDYVYNEQFF. The CDR3, as DNA: TGCGCCAGCAGCCAAGATTATGTCTACAATGAGCAGTTCTTC. The chain employs TRBV4-1 and TRBJ2-1; D remains unclear. V was cut by 0 bases and J by 3 bases, with 6 bases left in between. This CDR3 is 14 amino acids long. In germline, CDR1 is MGHRA, CDR2 YSYEKL.

The rearrangement links TRBV19 to TRBJ1-2; D possibly corresponds to TRBD1 (5 bases). The V gene lost 1 base and the J gene lost 2 bases, with 14 bases spanning the gap. The germline CDR1 and CDR2 sequences are LNHDA and SQIVND (reference sequence). CDR3 length: 16 residues. For the CDR3, the DNA is TGTGCCAGTAGTATAGGGGGCGCGGTTCGGAACTATGGCTACACCTTC. Amino acid sequence: CASSIGGAVRNYGYTF. The variable domain in full, completed from reference TRBV19 and TRBJ1-2, reads DGGITQSPKYLFRKEGQNVTLSCEQNLNHDAMYWYRQDPGQGLRLIYYSQIVNDFQKGDIAEGYSVSREKKESFPLTVTSAQKNPTAFYLCASSIGGAVRNYGYTFGSGTRLTVV.

The rearrangement links TRBV11-2 to TRBJ2-7, with D tentatively TRBD1 (6 bases). The CDR3 sequence is 12 residues long. Germline CDR1 is SGHAT and CDR2 is FQNNGV. V was cut by 5 bases and J by 3 bases, with 8 bases left in between. CDR3 sequence: CASSGRGYEQYF. DNA for the CDR3: TGTGCCAGCAGCGGCAGGGGCTACGAGCAGTACTTC.

This rearrangement joins TRBV7-9 to TRBJ2-1, with D possibly matching TRBD2 (5 bases). Trimming cost V 3 bases and J 7 bases, with 10 bases left between them. The CDR3 is made up of 13 amino acids. Germline CDR1 is SEHNR and CDR2 is FQNEAQ (reference sequence). The chain's CDR3 is CASSLGGLNEQFF. Here the CDR3 DNA reads TGTGCCAGCAGCTTGGGCGGGTTGAATGAGCAGTTCTTC.

The chain links TRBV7-9 to TRBJ1-2, with D perhaps matching TRBD1 (5 bases). The CDR3 is 12 residues long. V lost 8 bases to trimming and J lost 3 bases, with 10 bases between them. Germline V gene data show CDR1 as SEHNR and CDR2 as FQNEAQ (reference sequence). The CDR3 region has the DNA TGTGCCAGCTCGACAGACTACTATGGCTACACCTTC. Translation gives CASSTDYYGYTF.

Comments on this clone: The same CDR3 also results from other DNA sequences found in this sample. The chain has TRBV15 and TRBJ1-5; no reliable D call. There are 15 residues in the CDR3. CDR1 is LNHNV and CDR2 is YYDKDF in the germline V gene (reference sequence). V lost 0 bases, J lost 3 bases, and 9 bases lay in between. This CDR3 is CATSRDLGYNQPQHF. The CDR3 DNA reads TGTGCCACCAGCAGAGATCTGGGTTACAATCAGCCCCAGCATTTT.

The V and J genes are TRBV28 and TRBJ1-1; a possible D gene is TRBD1 (5 bases). Trimming stripped 5 bases from V and 1 base from J, with 14 bases between. This CDR3 has 15 amino acids. Germline CDR1 MDHEN, CDR2 SYDVKM. CDR3 coding DNA: TGTGCCAGCAGTCGCGGGGACCTACCGAACACTGAAGCTTTCTTT. Protein sequence: CASSRGDLPNTEAFF. The variable domain in full, completed from reference TRBV28 and TRBJ1-1, reads DVKVTQSSRYLVKRTGEKVFLECVQDMDHENMFWYRQDPGLGLRLIYFSYDVKMKEKGDIPEGYSVSREKKERFSLILESASTNQTSMYLCASSRGDLPNTEAFFGQGTRLTVV.

For this clone: The same CDR3 also results from other DNA sequences found in this sample. The chain has TRBV9 and TRBJ1-3; D ambiguous. V lost 0 bases and J lost 0, with 4 bases in between. The CDR3 is 14 amino acids. Germline V CDR1 and CDR2: SGDLS, YYNGEE. CDR3 nucleotides: TGTGCCAGCAGCGTAGGGAGCTCTGGAAACACCATATATTTT. Encoded protein: CASSVGSSGNTIYF.

This clone has only a few counts. The chain links TRBV6-5 to TRBJ1-6, with D perhaps matching TRBD1 (6 bases). CDR1 is MNHEY and CDR2 is SVGAGI in the germline V gene. This CDR3 has 14 amino acids. V lost 7 bases and J lost 7, with 14 bases in between. Written as DNA, the CDR3 is TGTGCCAGCACAAACAGGGCGTTGAATTCACCCCTCCACTTT. Translated: CASTNRALNSPLHF.

V gene TRBV7-9 combines with J gene TRBJ1-2; 8 bases are shared with TRBD1. With V trimmed by 6 bases and J by 5 bases, 11 bases remained unmatched. Germline loops: CDR1 SEHNR, CDR2 FQNEAQ (reference sequence). There are 15 residues in the CDR3. The CDR3: CASRAAGQGGYGYTF. The CDR3 DNA follows: TGTGCCAGCAGGGCCGCCGGACAGGGAGGGTATGGCTACACCTTC. Combining the CDR3 with reference TRBV7-9 and TRBJ1-2 gives the whole variable domain DTGVSQNPRHKITKRGQNVTFRCDPISEHNRLYWYRQTLGQGPEFLTYFQNEAQLEKSRLLSDRFSAERPKGSFSTLEIQRTEQGDSAMYLCASRAAGQGGYGYTFGSGTRLTVV.

The V and J genes are TRBV5-6 and TRBJ1-6, with TRBD1 as a possible D gene (5 bases). Between the trimmed V and J ends, which lost 4 bases and 13 bases, there was a span of 30 bases. This CDR3 has 18 amino acids. Germline V gene sequence: CDR1 SGHDT, CDR2 YYEEEE. This CDR3 reads CASSLTQNRLTGRPPLHF. Here the CDR3 DNA reads TGTGCCAGCAGCCTGACCCAGAACAGGCTCACCGGACGACCCCCCCTCCACTTT.

This clone was counted a few times. The CDR3 here is CASRPPGINGYTF. Here the CDR3 DNA reads TGTGCCAGCAGACCCCCAGGAATCAATGGCTACACCTTC. The J gene is TRBJ1-2, the V gene TRBV28; D gene ambiguous. V was shortened by 6 bases and J by 6 bases, with 14 bases between the two germline ends. The CDR3 spans 13 residues. Per germline, CDR1 MDHEN and CDR2 SYDVKM.

The chain recombines TRBV5-6 with TRBJ2-5, with 10 bases lining up with TRBD2. The CDR3 runs 13 residues. Germline loops: CDR1 SGHDT, CDR2 YYEEEE. Trimming at V came to 2 bases and at J to 9 bases, leaving 4 bases not matched to a gene. The CDR3 loop is CASSFSGGPSQYF. CDR3 DNA: TGTGCCAGCAGCTTTAGCGGGGGGCCGTCCCAGTACTTC.

The V call is TRBV2, the J call TRBJ1-5, with 8 positions matching TRBD1. This CDR3 comprises 14 residues. Germline assignment: CDR1 SNHLY and CDR2 FYNNEI. Trimming cost V 7 bases and J 6 bases; bases outside gene matches: 8. Here the CDR3 DNA reads TGTGCCAGCACCCCCGACAGGGGAGGTCAGCCCCAGCATTTT. It translates to CASTPDRGGQPQHF.

The chain joins TRBV18 to TRBJ2-7; D remains ambiguous. The germline V gene has CDR1 KGHSH and CDR2 LQKENI. This CDR3 comprises 12 residues. V was shortened by 2 bases and J by 4 bases, with 6 bases between the two germline ends. The chain's CDR3 is CASSPVQYEQYF. The CDR3 DNA follows: TGTGCCAGCTCACCAGTCCAGTACGAGCAGTACTTC.

This chain uses TRBV4-1 with TRBJ1-4, with no clear D. Trimming took 2 bases from V and 0 from J, leaving 13 bases between them. The CDR3 length is 17 residues. Germline-derived CDR1 and CDR2 are MGHRA and YSYEKL. CDR3 in DNA: TGCGCCAGCAGCCAAAGGGAATCCTTTGCAACTAATGAAAAACTGTTTTTT. This gives the protein CASSQRESFATNEKLFF.

The V gene is TRBV19, the J gene TRBJ1-6; no firm D call. V was clipped by 5 bases and J by 6 bases, with 5 bases between them. The length of the CDR3 is 12 residues. CDR1 and CDR2 (germline): LNHDA, SQIVND (reference sequence). CDR3 in DNA: TGTGCCAGTAGTGACCCTAATTCACCCCTCCACTTT. It translates to CASSDPNSPLHF.

The J gene is TRBJ1-2, the V gene TRBV5-6; D is unresolved. Germline CDR1 and CDR2: SGHDT and YYEEEE. V was trimmed by 0 bases and J by 9 bases, leaving 18 bases between them. This CDR3 is 15 amino acids long. The CDR3 DNA reads TGTGCCAGCAGCTTGGTAGGTTCGGGTCTAAGAAGCTACACCTTC. Its protein is CASSLVGSGLRSYTF. The variable domain in full, with the rest retrieved from reference TRBV5-6 and TRBJ1-2, is DAGVTQSPTHLIKTRGQQVTLRCSPKSGHDTVSWYQQALGQGPQFIFQYYEEEERQRGNFPDRFSGHQFPNYSSELNVNALLLGDSALYLCASSLVGSGLRSYTFGSGTRLTVV.

The J gene is TRBJ1-5, the V gene TRBV6-1; 10 bases map to TRBD1. Germline lookup yields CDR1 MNHNS and CDR2 SASEGT. The V gene end was trimmed by 1 base and the J gene end by 9 bases; junction bases not matched to a gene: 6. The CDR3 contains 15 residues. As DNA, the CDR3 is TGTGCCAGCAGTGAAGGGACAGGGGGTCTGGGGCCCCAGCATTTT. It translates to CASSEGTGGLGPQHF.

The chain employs TRBV2 and TRBJ2-6; 8 bases fit TRBD1. The CDR3 runs to 17 residues. The trim removed 7 bases at V and 0 bases at J, leaving 8 bases unmatched. CDR1 is SNHLY, CDR2 FYNNEI, per germline. This CDR3 reads CASTTGQAISGANVLTF. In DNA form, the CDR3 reads TGTGCCAGCACCACGGGACAGGCGATCTCTGGGGCCAACGTCCTGACTTTC.

The V gene is TRBV5-3, the J gene TRBJ2-7; D gene uncertain. TRBV5-3 is treated as an ORF (open reading frame) with a function not yet certain. This CDR3 spans 13 amino acids. V gave up 1 base and J gave up 2 bases, with 7 bases separating them. This CDR3 is CARSLYIPYEQYF. The CDR3, as DNA: TGTGCCAGAAGCTTGTATATCCCCTACGAGCAGTACTTC.

The chain joins TRBV6-6 to TRBJ1-5; 7 bases match TRBD1. The CDR3 loop spans 13 amino acids. The germline V gene encodes CDR1 MNHNY and CDR2 SVGAGI (reference sequence). The V segment lost 7 bases and the J segment 7 bases; nucleotides outside the gene matches: 7. The CDR3 region is CASNDRAGQPQHF. CDR3 nucleotides: TGTGCCAGCAACGACAGGGCGGGGCAGCCCCAGCATTTT.